The 31 T cell receptor beta chains in this list originate from one sample, sequenced in a study of blood T cell repertoires in COVID-19. Using immunoSEQ multiplex PCR, the repertoire was profiled, and TCRdb retains in-frame clones only, with some absent. This sample has about 140,000 clones, with 80% to 90% found just once. The material sequenced was peripheral blood. The receptor source for this set is a woman of 80 years or more with acute or convalescent COVID-19.

The chain recombines TRBV7-3 with TRBJ2-3; tentative D call: TRBD2 (5 bases). Trimming removed 1 base at V and 6 bases at J, with 8 bases between. Germline CDR1 is SGHTA and CDR2 is FQGTGA. The CDR3 has 13 residues. In DNA, the CDR3 is TGTGCCAGCAGCTTAAACCGGGATGATACGCAGTATTTT. Protein: CASSLNRDDTQYF.

The gene calls are TRBV19 and TRBJ2-1, with TRBD1 matching over 8 bases. The germline CDR1 and CDR2 sequences are LNHDA and SQIVND (reference sequence). V lost 0 bases to trimming and J lost 3 bases; unmatched junction nucleotides: 7. The CDR3 length is 17 residues. As DNA, the CDR3 is TGTGCCAGTAGTATAGACCTAGACAGGGGACTCTACAATGAGCAGTTCTTC. Its protein is CASSIDLDRGLYNEQFF.

The V call is TRBV2, the J call TRBJ1-2; D remains unclear. CDR1 and CDR2 (germline): SNHLY, FYNNEI. V lost 2 bases to trimming and J lost 8 bases, with 9 bases between them. The CDR3 extends over 12 amino acids. In nucleotides, the CDR3 is TGTGCCAGCAGTGAAAGAGGGTCCGGCTACACCTTC. Translated, it gives CASSERGSGYTF. The full variable domain, rest sourced from reference TRBV2 and TRBJ1-2, is EPEVTQTPSHQVTQMGQEVILRCVPISNHLYFYWYRQILGQKVEFLVSFYNNEISEKSEIFDDQFSVERPDGSNFTLKIRSTKLEDSAMYFCASSERGSGYTFGSGTRLTVV.

The J gene is TRBJ2-2, the V gene TRBV4-2, with D perhaps TRBD2 (6 bases). The CDR3 consists of 17 residues. Germline CDR1 is LGHNA and CDR2 is YNFKEQ. V shed 3 bases and J shed 9 bases, with 23 bases lying between them. The CDR3 is CASSHPEEAGDSRELFF. DNA for the CDR3: TGTGCCAGCAGCCATCCTGAAGAAGCGGGTGATTCCAGGGAGCTGTTTTTT.

This chain links TRBV5-1 with TRBJ2-3; TRBD1 matches at 9 bases. Trimming removed 2 bases from V and 4 bases from J; junction bases left unmatched: 2. This CDR3 is 14 amino acids long. Germline-derived CDR1 and CDR2 are SGHRS and YFSETQ. CDR3 residues: CASSFTGGPDTQYF. The CDR3 nucleotides are TGCGCCAGCAGCTTCACAGGGGGCCCAGATACGCAGTATTTT. Filled out from reference TRBV5-1 and TRBJ2-3, the complete variable domain reads KAGVTQTPRYLIKTRGQQVTLSCSPISGHRSVSWYQQTPGQGLQFLFEYFSETQRNKGNFPGRFSGRQFSNSRSEMNVSTLELGDSALYLCASSFTGGPDTQYFGPGTRLTVL.

The V call is TRBV29-1, the J call TRBJ1-4; no definite D call. The CDR3 is 11 amino acids. With 7 bases removed from V and 6 bases from J, the gap between germline ends came to 9 bases. Germline V gene data show CDR1 as SQVTM and CDR2 as ANQGSEA. CDR3 DNA sequence: TGCAGCGCAAAAGAGGATGAAAAACTGTTTTTT. Translation: CSAKEDEKLFF.

In its sample, this clone was seen a few times. The same CDR3 is also encoded by other DNA sequences in this sample. J is TRBJ1-1 and V is TRBV18; D gene unclear. The V and J ends lost 3 bases and 2 bases respectively, with 7 bases between them. Germline V gene data show CDR1 as KGHSH and CDR2 as LQKENI. This CDR3 is built from 13 residues. CDR3 amino acids: CASSPRANTEAFF. In DNA form, the CDR3 reads TGTGCCAGCTCACCCCGAGCTAACACTGAAGCTTTCTTT.

The chain joins TRBV29-1 to TRBJ1-1, with D maybe TRBD1 (6 bases). CDR1 is SQVTM, CDR2 ANQGSEA, per germline. V lost 8 bases to trimming and J lost 4 bases, with 17 bases between them. This CDR3 comprises 13 residues. CDR3 residues: CSITQGRGTEAFF. CDR3 in DNA: TGCAGCATAACCCAGGGGCGAGGCACTGAAGCTTTCTTT.

This clone was detected only once. This chain uses TRBV28 with TRBJ1-5; 12 bases agree with TRBD1. V trimming: 4 bases; J trimming: 7 bases; junction bases outside the gene matches: 8. CDR1 and CDR2 from the germline V gene are MDHEN and SYDVKM. The CDR3 has 16 amino acids. As DNA, the CDR3 is TGTGCCAGCAGTTCCGGGGGACAGGGGGCGCGGCAGCCCCAGCATTTT. It encodes CASSSGGQGARQPQHF.

This rearrangement joins TRBV5-6 to TRBJ1-2; TRBD1 aligns across 10 bases. The germline CDR1 and CDR2 sequences are SGHDT and YYEEEE. This CDR3 has 14 residues. V trimming: 3 bases; J trimming: 7 bases; junction bases outside the gene matches: 6. CDR3: CASSWGQGLSGYTF. Here the CDR3 DNA reads TGTGCCAGCAGCTGGGGACAGGGGTTGAGTGGCTACACCTTC.

The gene calls are TRBV5-1 and TRBJ1-2, with D possibly TRBD1 on 6 matching bases. Per the germline V gene, CDR1 is SGHRS and CDR2 is YFSETQ. The CDR3 runs 15 residues. V was cut by 6 bases and J by 5 bases, with 20 bases left in between. The CDR3 loop is CASKPRTETSYGYTF. The CDR3 DNA reads TGCGCCAGCAAACCCCGGACAGAAACTTCGTATGGCTACACCTTC.

The chain has TRBV19 and TRBJ1-1; 7 bases match TRBD1. The CDR3 is 14 amino acids. With 5 bases clipped from V and 10 bases from J, the junction kept 13 bases outside the gene matches. CDR1 and CDR2 from the germline V gene are LNHDA and SQIVND (reference sequence). CDR3 in amino acids: CASSPQTGFSGAFF. In DNA, the CDR3 is TGTGCCAGTAGTCCGCAGACAGGGTTTTCAGGAGCTTTCTTT.

This sequence joins TRBV7-2 and TRBJ2-4, with D possibly TRBD1 on 5 matching bases. The germline V gene has CDR1 SGHTA and CDR2 FQGNSA. This CDR3 comprises 15 residues. V gave up 5 bases and J gave up 6 bases, with 17 bases separating them. The CDR3 sequence is CASSRDRITINIQYF. DNA for the CDR3: TGTGCCAGCAGCAGAGACAGAATAACCATAAACATTCAGTACTTC.

The V gene is TRBV4-2, the J gene TRBJ2-7; 7 bases are shared with TRBD2. V gave up 0 bases and J gave up 2 bases; unmatched junction bases: 4. The CDR3 loop spans 15 amino acids. CDR1 LGHNA and CDR2 YNFKEQ come from the germline V gene. This CDR3 reads CASSQDGGGPYEQYF. CDR3 DNA sequence: TGTGCCAGCAGCCAAGATGGGGGGGGACCCTACGAGCAGTACTTC.

The chain has TRBV6-5 and TRBJ2-5; the D gene is possibly TRBD2 (6 bases). CDR3 length equals 15 residues. Germline V gene sequence: CDR1 MNHEY, CDR2 SVGAGI. Trimming removed 7 bases at V and 5 bases at J, with 20 bases between. The DNA of the CDR3 is TGTGCCAGCACCCCCGGCAGCGGGCTTCGGGAGACCCAGTACTTC. This gives the protein CASTPGSGLRETQYF.

The chain has TRBV18 and TRBJ1-4; possibly TRBD1 for D (5 bases). Germline V lookup: CDR1 KGHSH, CDR2 LQKENI. V shed 2 bases and J shed 0 bases, with 10 bases lying between them. The CDR3 contains 16 residues. Written as DNA, the CDR3 is TGTGCCAGCTCACCAAGACAGATAGCAACTAATGAAAAACTGTTTTTT. Translating gives CASSPRQIATNEKLFF. Based on the CDR3 plus reference TRBV18 and TRBJ1-4, the full variable domain is NAGVMQNPRHLVRRRGQEARLRCSPMKGHSHVYWYRQLPEEGLKFMVYLQKENIIDESGMPKERFSAEFPKEGPSILRIQQVVRGDSAAYFCASSPRQIATNEKLFFGSGTQLSVL.

J is TRBJ2-1 and V is TRBV21-1; TRBD1 is the table's D call and was not checked against the DNA. TRBV21-1 is a pseudogene locus. The CDR3 extends over 14 amino acids. The CDR3 DNA sequence: TGTGCCAGCAATTGTGACAGGGGTTGGGATGAGCAGTTCTTC. Translation: CASNCDRGWDEQFF.

The chain joins TRBV5-1 to TRBJ1-4; D call uncertain. V gave up 0 bases and J gave up 5 bases, with 14 bases separating them. The germline V gene encodes CDR1 SGHRS and CDR2 YFSETQ. This CDR3 is built from 16 residues. CDR3 protein: CASSLESWSLNEKLFF. The CDR3 nucleotides read TGCGCCAGCAGCTTGGAATCCTGGAGCCTCAATGAAAAACTGTTTTTT.

The chain recombines TRBV4-2 with TRBJ2-1; the match to TRBD2 covers 13 bases. The CDR3 totals 17 residues. CDR1 is LGHNA and CDR2 is YNFKEQ in the germline V gene. V lost 1 base to trimming and J lost 9 bases; unmatched junction nucleotides: 9. The CDR3 here is CASSQGAGTSGASEQFF. The CDR3 region has the DNA TGTGCCAGCAGCCAAGGGGCTGGGACTAGCGGGGCCAGTGAGCAGTTCTTC.

The J gene is TRBJ2-1, the V gene TRBV5-1; TRBD2 agrees at 12 bases. The CDR3 sequence is 15 residues long. The germline V gene encodes CDR1 SGHRS and CDR2 YFSETQ. Losses at the gene ends were 0 bases for V and 8 bases for J; bases not matched to a gene: 3. This CDR3 is CASSLDTSGGYEQFF. The CDR3 region has the DNA TGCGCCAGCAGCTTGGATACTAGCGGGGGGTATGAGCAGTTCTTC.

The CDR3 DNA follows: TGTGCCAGCAGTTTGGATTGGGAGTCTACGGCTTATGGCTACACCTTC. This codes for CASSLDWESTAYGYTF. The chain couples TRBV28 to TRBJ1-2; D remains unclear. CDR3 size: 16 residues. Germline loops: CDR1 MDHEN, CDR2 SYDVKM. V lost 3 bases and J 5 bases, leaving 19 bases between the germline ends.

This clone was seen once. V usage is TRBV30 and J usage is TRBJ1-6, with 9 bases lining up with TRBD1. The CDR3 runs to 13 residues. J gave up 9 bases and V 4 bases, and 4 bases lay outside the gene matches. The germline CDR1 and CDR2 sequences are GTSNPN and SVGIG (reference sequence). The CDR3 loop is CAWNRGQISPLHF. The CDR3 nucleotides read TGTGCCTGGAACAGGGGGCAGATTTCACCCCTCCACTTT.

This chain uses TRBV9 with TRBJ2-5; 8 bases match TRBD1. The V gene end was trimmed by 4 bases and the J gene end by 5 bases; junction bases not matched to a gene: 13. The CDR3 is 16 residues long. CDR1 is SGDLS, CDR2 YYNGEE, per germline. The CDR3 loop reads CASSPRGRRVLETQYF. Written as DNA, the CDR3 is TGTGCCAGCAGCCCCAGGGGGCGCCGAGTCCTCGAGACCCAGTACTTC.

The chain joins TRBV7-9 to TRBJ1-2, with D maybe TRBD1 (6 bases). This CDR3 is 12 amino acids long. V lost 1 base and J 8 bases, leaving 8 bases between the germline ends. CDR1 is SEHNR and CDR2 is FQNEAQ in the germline V gene (reference sequence). The CDR3 reads CASSLEQGGYTF. CDR3 nucleotides: TGTGCCAGCAGCTTAGAACAGGGAGGCTACACCTTC.

This clone has just a few counts. The chain is built from TRBV13 and TRBJ1-2; no definite D call. V was trimmed by 1 base and J by 8 bases, leaving 20 bases between them. Germline CDR1 PRHDT, CDR2 FYEKMQ (reference sequence). This CDR3 comprises 16 residues. CDR3 coding DNA: TGTGCCAGCAGCTTAGACCCTTACCCGCGGGTGGGGGGCTACACCTTC. Translating it yields CASSLDPYPRVGGYTF.

The V and J genes are TRBV7-9 and TRBJ1-5; weak D call: TRBD1 (5 bases). This CDR3 has 13 residues. The V gene lost 1 base and the J gene lost 5 bases, with 6 bases spanning the gap. The germline V gene has CDR1 SEHNR and CDR2 FQNEAQ (reference sequence). CDR3 coding DNA: TGTGCCAGCAGCTTAGGGGGGGATCAGCCCCAGCATTTT. It translates to CASSLGGDQPQHF.

This clone was detected a few times. The rearrangement joins TRBV2 to TRBJ2-2; 10 nucleotides line up with TRBD1. In germline, CDR1 is SNHLY, CDR2 FYNNEI. CDR3 length: 15 amino acids. J gave up 1 base and V 4 bases, and 0 bases lay outside the gene matches. In nucleotides, the CDR3 is TGTGCCAGCAGTGGGGACAGGGGGAACACCGGGGAGCTGTTTTTT. It codes for CASSGDRGNTGELFF.

The gene calls are TRBV10-3 and TRBJ1-1; D might be TRBD1 (5 bases). V lost 10 bases, J lost 3 bases, and 12 bases lay in between. The CDR3 is made up of 12 amino acids. CDR1 is ENHRY, CDR2 SYGVKD, per germline. This CDR3 is CASQGMDTEAFF. The CDR3 DNA sequence: TGTGCCAGCCAGGGTATGGACACTGAAGCTTTCTTT.

V gene TRBV7-9 combines with J gene TRBJ1-2; tentatively, D is TRBD1 (5 bases). The CDR3 covers 13 residues. The ends were cut back, 5 bases at V and 4 bases at J, with 11 bases in the middle. Germline CDR1 is SEHNR and CDR2 is FQNEAQ (reference sequence). The CDR3 loop is CASSVGQGYGYTF. The CDR3 DNA is TGTGCCAGCAGCGTGGGGCAAGGCTATGGCTACACCTTC. Filled out from reference TRBV7-9 and TRBJ1-2, the complete variable domain reads DTGVSQNPRHKITKRGQNVTFRCDPISEHNRLYWYRQTLGQGPEFLTYFQNEAQLEKSRLLSDRFSAERPKGSFSTLEIQRTEQGDSAMYLCASSVGQGYGYTFGSGTRLTVV.

This sequence joins TRBV6-6 and TRBJ2-7, with a weak D call TRBD1 (5 bases). Germline assignment: CDR1 MNHNY and CDR2 SVGAGI (reference sequence). The CDR3 length is 14 residues. V lost 4 bases, J lost 9 bases, and 19 bases lay in between. This CDR3 reads CASSSGRAGEWQYF. CDR3 nucleotides: TGTGCCAGCAGTTCGGGCAGGGCCGGAGAGTGGCAGTACTTC.

This clone showed up just a few times. J is TRBJ1-1 and V is TRBV29-1, with 9 bases that match TRBD1. This CDR3 has 14 amino acids. With V trimmed by 6 bases and J by 4 bases, 9 bases remained unmatched. Germline CDR1 and CDR2: SQVTM and ANQGSEA. The CDR3 is CSVTGGGFSTEAFF. CDR3 bases: TGCAGCGTCACAGGGGGCGGCTTTAGCACTGAAGCTTTCTTT.